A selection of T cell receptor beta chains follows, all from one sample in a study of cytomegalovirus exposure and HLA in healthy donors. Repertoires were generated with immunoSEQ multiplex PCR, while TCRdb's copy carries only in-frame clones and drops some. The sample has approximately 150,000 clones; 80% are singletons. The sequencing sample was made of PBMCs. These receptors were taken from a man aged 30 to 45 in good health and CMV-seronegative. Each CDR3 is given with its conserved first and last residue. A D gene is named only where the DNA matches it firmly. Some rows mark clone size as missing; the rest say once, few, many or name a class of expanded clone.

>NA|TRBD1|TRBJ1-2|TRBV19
CASSHGQVVSGYTF
TGTGCCAGTAGTCACGGACAGGTGGTCTCGGGCTACACCTTC
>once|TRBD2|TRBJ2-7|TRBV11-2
CASSLQAGEYEQYF
TGTGCCAGCAGCTTACAAGCGGGAGAGTACGAGCAGTACTTC
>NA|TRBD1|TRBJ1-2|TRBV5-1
CASSLDGQGVNYGYTF
TGCGCCAGCAGCCTGGATGGGCAGGGGGTTAACTATGGCTACACCTTC
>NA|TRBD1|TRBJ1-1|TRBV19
CASSVDRAMNTEAFF
TGTGCCAGTAGTGTCGACAGGGCTATGAACACTGAAGCTTTCTTT
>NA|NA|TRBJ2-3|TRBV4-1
CASSQGASTDTQYF
TGCGCCAGCAGCCAGGGGGCATCCACAGATACGCAGTATTTT
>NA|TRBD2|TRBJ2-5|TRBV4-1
CASSQDWLAEETQYF
TGCGCCAGCAGCCAAGATTGGCTAGCGGAAGAGACCCAGTACTTC
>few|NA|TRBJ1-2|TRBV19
CASSSAQRGYGYTF
TGTGCCAGTAGTTCCGCTCAACGGGGTTATGGCTACACCTTC
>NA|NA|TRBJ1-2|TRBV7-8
CASSSLTRWGDGYTF
TGTGCCAGCAGCTCTCTCACCCGATGGGGAGATGGCTACACCTTC
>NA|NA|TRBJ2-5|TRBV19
CASSIRQFSATQYF
TGTGCCAGTAGTATAAGGCAGTTCAGCGCGACCCAGTACTTC
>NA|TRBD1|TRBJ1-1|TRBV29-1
CSVRQGTNTEAFF
TGCAGCGTTCGACAGGGGACGAACACTGAAGCTTTCTTT
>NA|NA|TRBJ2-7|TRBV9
CASSGLRGSHEQYF
TGTGCCAGCAGCGGTTTGCGGGGATCCCACGAGCAGTACTTC
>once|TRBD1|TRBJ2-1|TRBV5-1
CASTDRALDEQFF
TGCGCCAGCACCGACAGGGCCTTGGATGAGCAGTTCTTC
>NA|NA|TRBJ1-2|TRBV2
CASSSWASDTF
TGTGCCAGCAGTAGTTGGGCTAGCGACACCTTC
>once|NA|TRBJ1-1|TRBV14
CASSLSMNTEAFF
TGTGCCAGCAGCCTCTCTATGAACACTGAAGCTTTCTTT
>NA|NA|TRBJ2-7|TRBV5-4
CASSLGTSSYEQYF
TGTGCCAGCAGCTTAGGGACAAGCTCCTACGAGCAGTACTTC
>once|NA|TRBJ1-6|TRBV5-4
CASSFLGDWRDSPLHF
TGTGCCAGCAGCTTTCTTGGGGACTGGCGCGATTCACCCCTCCACTTT
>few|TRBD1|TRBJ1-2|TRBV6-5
CASSYVGGNGYTF
TGTGCCAGCAGTTACGTAGGGGGCAATGGCTACACCTTC
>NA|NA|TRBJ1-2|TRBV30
CAWRGVKPGYTF
TGTGCCTGGAGGGGAGTGAAGCCTGGCTACACCTTC
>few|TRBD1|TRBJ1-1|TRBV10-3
CAIRTGREAFF
TGTGCCATCAGGACAGGGAGGGAAGCTTTCTTT
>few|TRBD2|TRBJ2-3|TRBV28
CASSAGRAWSDTQYF
TGTGCCAGCAGCGCCGGGAGGGCCTGGTCGGATACGCAGTATTTT
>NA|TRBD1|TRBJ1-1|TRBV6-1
CAAYSQGGGLSEAFF
TGTGCCGCTTACTCACAGGGGGGGGGCCTTAGTGAAGCTTTCTTT
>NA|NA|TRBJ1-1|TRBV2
CASTGYEAFF
TGTGCCAGCACGGGGTACGAAGCTTTCTTT
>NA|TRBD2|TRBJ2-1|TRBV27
CASSTGTSGTPSSYNEQFF
TGTGCCAGCAGTACCGGGACTAGCGGGACTCCGAGCTCCTACAATGAGCAGTTCTTC
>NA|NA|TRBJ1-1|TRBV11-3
CASSLAGGNTEAFF
TGTGCCAGCAGCTTAGCGGGGGGGAACACTGAAGCTTTCTTT
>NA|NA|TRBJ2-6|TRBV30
CAWSVQGGVSGANVLTF
TGTGCCTGGAGTGTACAAGGGGGTGTCTCTGGGGCCAACGTCCTGACTTTC
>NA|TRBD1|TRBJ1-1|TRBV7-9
CASSLEYPRGLLTEAFF
TGTGCCAGCAGCTTAGAGTACCCCAGGGGGCTGCTGACTGAAGCTTTCTTT
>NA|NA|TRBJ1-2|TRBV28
CASGAAGEFGGYTF
TGTGCCAGCGGGGCGGCAGGGGAGTTCGGTGGCTACACCTTC
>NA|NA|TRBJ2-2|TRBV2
CASSDLTHDTGELFF
TGTGCCAGCAGTGACCTCACACACGACACCGGGGAGCTGTTTTTT
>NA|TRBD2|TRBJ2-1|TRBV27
CASSPLTSGRENNEQFF
TGTGCCAGCAGTCCTCTAACTAGCGGGAGGGAAAATAATGAGCAGTTCTTC
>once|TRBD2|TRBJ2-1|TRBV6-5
CASSFTGGDEQFF
TGTGCCAGCAGTTTCACGGGGGGGGACGAGCAGTTCTTC
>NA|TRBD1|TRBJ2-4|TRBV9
CASSVPGTGEEGIQYF
TGTGCCAGCAGCGTCCCCGGGACAGGGGAAGAGGGCATTCAGTACTTC
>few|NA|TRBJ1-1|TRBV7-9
CASSRGTEAFF
TGTGCCAGCAGCCGCGGGACTGAAGCTTTCTTT
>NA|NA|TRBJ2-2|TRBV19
CASSYPPRGGGTGELFF
TGTGCCAGTAGTTACCCACCCCGGGGAGGAGGCACCGGGGAGCTGTTTTTT
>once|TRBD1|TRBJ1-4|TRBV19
CASTPLRDRDRGREKLFF
TGTGCCAGTACCCCGCTACGAGACCGGGACAGGGGGCGTGAAAAACTGTTTTTT
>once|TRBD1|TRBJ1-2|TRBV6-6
CASSSQGAYGYTF
TGTGCCAGCAGTTCACAGGGGGCCTATGGCTACACCTTC
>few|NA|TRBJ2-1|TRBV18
CASSPNLNRLGYNEQFF
TGTGCCAGCTCACCAAACCTAAACAGGCTGGGATACAATGAGCAGTTCTTC
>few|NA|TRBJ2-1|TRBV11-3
CASSPRALRSYNEQFF
TGTGCCAGCAGCCCCAGGGCGTTACGCTCCTACAATGAGCAGTTCTTC
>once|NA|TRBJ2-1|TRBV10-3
CAISDSRDRGEQFF
TGTGCCATCAGCGACTCGCGGGATCGGGGAGAGCAGTTCTTC
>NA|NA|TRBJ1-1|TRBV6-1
CASSEAPWGAEAFF
TGTGCCAGCAGTGAAGCCCCGTGGGGCGCTGAAGCTTTCTTT
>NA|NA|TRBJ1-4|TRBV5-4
CASSLGRNSNEKLFF
TGTGCCAGCAGCTTGGGGAGGAACTCTAATGAAAAACTGTTTTTT
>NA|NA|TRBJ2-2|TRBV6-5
CASSPDRSNTGELFF
TGTGCCAGCAGTCCTGACAGGTCGAACACCGGGGAGCTGTTTTTT
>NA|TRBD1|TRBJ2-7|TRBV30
CAWRVPDRARGEQYF
TGTGCCTGGAGGGTCCCGGACAGGGCCAGAGGCGAGCAGTACTTC